This TCR beta chain was sequenced for a study of cytomegalovirus exposure and HLA in healthy donors. Germline V lookup: CDR1 SGHRS, CDR2 YFSETQ. The length of the CDR3 is 15 residues. With 3 bases clipped from V and 7 bases from J, the junction kept 13 bases outside the gene matches. PCR used 60 Vbeta primers and 13 Jbeta primers. Assay used: immunoSEQ multiplex PCR; TCRdb lists only in-frame clones, some missing. In the table there are roughly 240,000 clones, approximately 78% of which are singletons. Material: PBMCs. The chain employs TRBV5-1 and TRBJ2-7; 7 bases map to TRBD2. This TCR came from a boy aged 10-17 years in good health and CMV-seronegative. CDR3: CASSWDLVAGGEQYF. The CDR3 nucleotides read TGCGCCAGCAGCTGGGACCTAGTAGCGGGTGGGGAGCAGTACTTC.